Listed below are T cell receptor beta chains from one sample, sequenced in a study of OX40 agonist ivuxolimab in advanced cancers. Method: immunoSEQ multiplex PCR; TCRdb's copy keeps in-frame clones and lacks some. The repertoire holds roughly 62,000 clones, with roughly 84% as singletons. The specimen comprised CD4+ or CD8+ T cells sorted from blood, sampled in a trial of the OX40 agonist ivuxolimab. Source of these receptors: an adult with an advanced solid tumor such as melanoma, head and neck, liver or kidney cancer. CDR3s include the opening cysteine and the closing phenylalanine or tryptophan. D genes are given only for firm matches. Not all rows give a size; the values are once, few, many and, for expanded clones, a class.

cdr3_aa: CSVRQNTEAFF
cdr3_nt: TGCAGCGTCCGACAGAACACTGAAGCTTTCTTT
d_call: -
clone_size: -
v_call: TRBV29-1
j_call: TRBJ1-1

cdr3_aa: CASSLPTSGGVSPLHF
cdr3_nt: TGTGCCAGCAGCCTACCCACGTCGGGGGGAGTGTCACCCCTCCACTTT
d_call: -
clone_size: -
v_call: TRBV4-2
j_call: TRBJ1-6

cdr3_aa: CATSRGTSGTYEQYF
cdr3_nt: TGTGCCACCAGCAGAGGGACTAGCGGTACCTACGAGCAGTACTTC
d_call: TRBD2
clone_size: -
v_call: TRBV15
j_call: TRBJ2-7

cdr3_aa: CASSISEREVYEQYF
cdr3_nt: TGTGCCAGTAGTATAAGCGAGCGGGAGGTCTACGAGCAGTACTTC
d_call: TRBD2
clone_size: -
v_call: TRBV19
j_call: TRBJ2-7

cdr3_aa: CASSAPGTVAYEQYF
cdr3_nt: TGTGCCAGCAGTGCCCCCGGGACAGTCGCCTACGAGCAGTACTTC
d_call: TRBD1
clone_size: few
v_call: TRBV25-1
j_call: TRBJ2-7

cdr3_aa: CASTRGTKGGNTIYF
cdr3_nt: TGTGCCAGCACCAGGGGGACCAAGGGTGGAAACACCATATATTTT
d_call: TRBD1
clone_size: once
v_call: TRBV6-5
j_call: TRBJ1-3

cdr3_aa: CASSESETKLNEQFF
cdr3_nt: TGTGCCAGCAGTGAATCGGAGACCAAGTTGAATGAGCAGTTCTTC
d_call: -
clone_size: -
v_call: TRBV2
j_call: TRBJ2-1

cdr3_aa: CASSKTGTRSYEQYF
cdr3_nt: TGTGCCAGCAGTAAAACCGGGACACGCTCCTACGAGCAGTACTTC
d_call: -
clone_size: -
v_call: TRBV25-1
j_call: TRBJ2-7

cdr3_aa: CASLVADTQYF
cdr3_nt: TGTGCCAGTCTGGTGGCAGATACGCAGTATTTT
d_call: -
clone_size: -
v_call: TRBV19
j_call: TRBJ2-3

cdr3_aa: CASSYSGQGPNYGYTF
cdr3_nt: TGTGCCAGCAGTTACTCAGGGCAGGGCCCCAACTATGGCTACACCTTC
d_call: -
clone_size: -
v_call: TRBV6-5
j_call: TRBJ1-2

cdr3_aa: CASSDRRPYNSPLHF
cdr3_nt: TGTGCCAGCAGTGATCGTCGACCCTATAATTCACCCCTCCACTTT
d_call: -
clone_size: -
v_call: TRBV6-1
j_call: TRBJ1-6

cdr3_aa: CASSHPWAGANALTF
cdr3_nt: TGTGCCAGCAGCCATCCCTGGGCTGGGGCCAACGCCCTGACTTTC
d_call: -
clone_size: -
v_call: TRBV28
j_call: TRBJ2-6

cdr3_aa: CASSLNSGEYEQYF
cdr3_nt: TGTGCCAGCAGCTTAAATAGCGGGGAATACGAGCAGTACTTC
d_call: TRBD2
clone_size: few
v_call: TRBV7-2
j_call: TRBJ2-7

cdr3_aa: CASSFGQGVADTQYF
cdr3_nt: TGCGCCAGCAGCTTTGGACAGGGGGTGGCAGATACGCAGTATTTT
d_call: TRBD1
clone_size: -
v_call: TRBV5-1
j_call: TRBJ2-3

cdr3_aa: CASSEVGGGPAGELFF
cdr3_nt: TGTGCCAGCAGCGAGGTTGGGGGGGGCCCTGCCGGGGAGCTGTTTTTT
d_call: -
clone_size: -
v_call: TRBV5-4
j_call: TRBJ2-2

cdr3_aa: CASSFGTRGYNEQFF
cdr3_nt: TGCGCCAGCAGCTTTGGCACCCGCGGATACAATGAGCAGTTCTTC
d_call: -
clone_size: -
v_call: TRBV5-1
j_call: TRBJ2-1

cdr3_aa: CASSPKGSAAVYGYTF
cdr3_nt: TGTGCCAGCAGCCCGAAGGGTTCCGCAGCCGTCTATGGCTACACCTTC
d_call: -
clone_size: -
v_call: TRBV7-9
j_call: TRBJ1-2

cdr3_aa: CASYRDWDEQYF
cdr3_nt: TGTGCCTCCTACCGGGACTGGGACGAGCAGTACTTC
d_call: -
clone_size: -
v_call: TRBV30
j_call: TRBJ2-7

cdr3_aa: CASSPAVYNSPLHF
cdr3_nt: TGTGCCAGCTCACCGGCGGTCTATAATTCACCCCTCCACTTT
d_call: -
clone_size: -
v_call: TRBV18
j_call: TRBJ1-6

cdr3_aa: CAISPTAFYEQFF
cdr3_nt: TGTGCCATCAGCCCGACAGCTTTCTATGAGCAGTTCTTC
d_call: -
clone_size: -
v_call: TRBV10-3
j_call: TRBJ2-1

cdr3_aa: CASSGGSGTGFHEQYF
cdr3_nt: TGTGCCAGTAGCGGGGGCTCGGGGACAGGGTTCCACGAGCAGTACTTC
d_call: TRBD1
clone_size: -
v_call: TRBV19
j_call: TRBJ2-7

cdr3_aa: CAIRREGLYNEQFF
cdr3_nt: TGTGCCATCAGACGGGAGGGCCTTTACAATGAGCAGTTCTTC
d_call: TRBD2
clone_size: -
v_call: TRBV10-3
j_call: TRBJ2-1

cdr3_aa: CASSRLNEQFF
cdr3_nt: TGTGCCAGCAGCCGGCTCAATGAGCAGTTCTTC
d_call: -
clone_size: -
v_call: TRBV5-6
j_call: TRBJ2-1

cdr3_aa: CASSRDRGSETQYF
cdr3_nt: TGTGCCAGCAGCCGGGACAGGGGGTCTGAGACCCAGTACTTC
d_call: TRBD1
clone_size: -
v_call: TRBV28
j_call: TRBJ2-5

cdr3_aa: CASSLEGGNTIYF
cdr3_nt: TGTGCCAGCAGCTTAGAAGGGGGAAACACCATATATTTT
d_call: -
clone_size: -
v_call: TRBV7-9
j_call: TRBJ1-3

cdr3_aa: CASSYTGAGYEQYF
cdr3_nt: TGTGCCAGCAGTTACACAGGGGCGGGTTACGAGCAGTACTTC
d_call: TRBD1
clone_size: -
v_call: TRBV28
j_call: TRBJ2-7

cdr3_aa: CASSDSENTEAFF
cdr3_nt: TGTGCCAGCAGTGATTCAGAGAACACTGAAGCTTTCTTT
d_call: -
clone_size: -
v_call: TRBV2
j_call: TRBJ1-1

cdr3_aa: CASSVEGTDYEQYF
cdr3_nt: TGTGCCAGCAGCGTAGAGGGGACCGATTACGAGCAGTACTTC
d_call: -
clone_size: -
v_call: TRBV9
j_call: TRBJ2-7

cdr3_aa: CASSRDSNGYTF
cdr3_nt: TGCGCCAGCAGTCGGGACAGTAATGGCTACACCTTC
d_call: TRBD1
clone_size: -
v_call: TRBV5-1
j_call: TRBJ1-2

cdr3_aa: CASSPEAGGLLNEQFF
cdr3_nt: TGTGCCAGCTCACCGGAAGCGGGGGGGCTACTCAATGAGCAGTTCTTC
d_call: TRBD2
clone_size: -
v_call: TRBV18
j_call: TRBJ2-1

cdr3_aa: CASSWGPGQGDEQYF
cdr3_nt: TGTGCCAGCAGCTGGGGCCCGGGACAGGGGGACGAGCAGTACTTC
d_call: TRBD1
clone_size: -
v_call: TRBV11-2
j_call: TRBJ2-7

cdr3_aa: CASSTGAEGNIQYF
cdr3_nt: TGTGCCAGTAGTACAGGGGCGGAGGGAAACATTCAGTACTTC
d_call: -
clone_size: once
v_call: TRBV19
j_call: TRBJ2-4

cdr3_aa: CASSSRALNTEAFF
cdr3_nt: TGTGCCAGCAGCTCCAGGGCCCTGAACACTGAAGCTTTCTTT
d_call: -
clone_size: -
v_call: TRBV9
j_call: TRBJ1-1

cdr3_aa: CAWSRTGNTEAFF
cdr3_nt: TGTGCCTGGAGTCGAACAGGGAACACTGAAGCTTTCTTT
d_call: -
clone_size: -
v_call: TRBV30
j_call: TRBJ1-1

cdr3_aa: CASSEAGTGASYNEQFF
cdr3_nt: TGTGCCAGCAGTGAAGCGGGGACAGGGGCCTCCTACAATGAGCAGTTCTTC
d_call: TRBD1
clone_size: -
v_call: TRBV2
j_call: TRBJ2-1

cdr3_aa: CASSQPEGSGANVLTF
cdr3_nt: TGCGCCAGCAGCCAGCCAGAGGGGTCTGGGGCCAACGTCCTGACTTTC
d_call: -
clone_size: -
v_call: TRBV4-1
j_call: TRBJ2-6

cdr3_aa: CASSPRTGEGNEQFF
cdr3_nt: TGTGCCAGCAGTCCTCGGACAGGGGAGGGTAATGAGCAGTTCTTC
d_call: TRBD1
clone_size: -
v_call: TRBV2
j_call: TRBJ2-1

cdr3_aa: CASSSLSSYEQYF
cdr3_nt: TGTGCCAGCAGTTCCTTATCATCCTACGAGCAGTACTTC
d_call: -
clone_size: -
v_call: TRBV27
j_call: TRBJ2-7

cdr3_aa: CASSLAGVTGRAPDTQYF
cdr3_nt: TGTGCCAGCAGCTTAGCGGGGGTGACCGGGAGGGCCCCAGATACGCAGTATTTT
d_call: TRBD2
clone_size: -
v_call: TRBV7-8
j_call: TRBJ2-3

cdr3_aa: CASSVGPSGGGETQYF
cdr3_nt: TGTGCCAGCAGCGTCGGCCCTAGCGGGGGGGGAGAGACCCAGTACTTC
d_call: TRBD2
clone_size: -
v_call: TRBV9
j_call: TRBJ2-5

cdr3_aa: CASSTGGEETQYF
cdr3_nt: TGTGCCAGCAGCACAGGGGGGGAAGAGACCCAGTACTTC
d_call: -
clone_size: -
v_call: TRBV5-5
j_call: TRBJ2-5

cdr3_aa: CASSRSGGREQFF
cdr3_nt: TGTGCCAGCAGCCGTAGCGGGGGTCGTGAGCAGTTCTTC
d_call: TRBD2
clone_size: -
v_call: TRBV11-3
j_call: TRBJ2-1

cdr3_aa: CASSLAGGTQYF
cdr3_nt: TGTGCCAGCAGTTTAGCGGGGGGTACGCAGTATTTT
d_call: TRBD2
clone_size: -
v_call: TRBV6-6
j_call: TRBJ2-3

cdr3_aa: CASSWGTGPSEANVLTF
cdr3_nt: TGTGCCAGCAGCTGGGGGACAGGGCCCTCTGAGGCCAACGTCCTGACTTTC
d_call: TRBD1
clone_size: -
v_call: TRBV5-4
j_call: TRBJ2-6

cdr3_aa: CSVGGAGTEAFF
cdr3_nt: TGCAGCGTTGGAGGGGCTGGCACTGAAGCTTTCTTT
d_call: -
clone_size: -
v_call: TRBV29-1
j_call: TRBJ1-1

cdr3_aa: CASSFGLPEQYF
cdr3_nt: TGTGCCAGCAGTTTCGGACTCCCCGAGCAGTACTTC
d_call: -
clone_size: -
v_call: TRBV28
j_call: TRBJ2-7

cdr3_aa: CASSLPGQGGGEAFF
cdr3_nt: TGTGCCAGCAGTTTACCGGGACAGGGGGGAGGTGAAGCTTTCTTT
d_call: TRBD1
clone_size: -
v_call: TRBV28
j_call: TRBJ1-1

cdr3_aa: CASSPSDQETQYF
cdr3_nt: TGTGCCAGCAGCCCCTCCGACCAAGAGACCCAGTACTTC
d_call: -
clone_size: once
v_call: TRBV28
j_call: TRBJ2-5

cdr3_aa: CASSSQAIKGYEQYF
cdr3_nt: TGTGCCAGCAGTTCGCAGGCCATCAAAGGCTACGAGCAGTACTTC
d_call: -
clone_size: -
v_call: TRBV28
j_call: TRBJ2-7

cdr3_aa: CASSIDRGAGLPQHF
cdr3_nt: TGTGCCAGTAGTATAGATAGAGGGGCGGGTCTGCCCCAGCATTTT
d_call: -
clone_size: -
v_call: TRBV19
j_call: TRBJ1-5

cdr3_aa: CATSRGEASGANVLTF
cdr3_nt: TGTGCCACCAGCAGAGGAGAGGCCTCTGGGGCCAACGTCCTGACTTTC
d_call: -
clone_size: -
v_call: TRBV15
j_call: TRBJ2-6

cdr3_aa: CASSYSLLAGETQYF
cdr3_nt: TGTGCCAGCAGTTACTCGTTGTTAGCTGGCGAGACCCAGTACTTC
d_call: -
clone_size: few
v_call: TRBV6-6
j_call: TRBJ2-5

cdr3_aa: CASSSGTGGVDEQFF
cdr3_nt: TGCGCCAGCAGCTCCGGGACAGGGGGAGTGGATGAGCAGTTCTTC
d_call: TRBD1
clone_size: -
v_call: TRBV5-1
j_call: TRBJ2-1

cdr3_aa: CASTIQGTKGYTF
cdr3_nt: TGTGCCAGCACCATCCAGGGGACCAAGGGTTACACCTTC
d_call: -
clone_size: once
v_call: TRBV7-9
j_call: TRBJ1-2

cdr3_aa: CVKLQQGTPTGELFF
cdr3_nt: TGTGTCAAACTCCAACAGGGGACCCCCACCGGGGAGCTGTTTTTT
d_call: TRBD1
clone_size: -
v_call: TRBV19
j_call: TRBJ2-2

cdr3_aa: CASSSRDILDNSPLHF
cdr3_nt: TGTGCCAGTAGTTCCCGGGACATTCTTGATAATTCACCCCTCCACTTT
d_call: -
clone_size: few
v_call: TRBV19
j_call: TRBJ1-6

cdr3_aa: CASSLFSGSGTDTQYF
cdr3_nt: TGTGCCAGCAGCCTTTTTAGCGGGAGTGGCACAGATACGCAGTATTTT
d_call: TRBD2
clone_size: -
v_call: TRBV5-6
j_call: TRBJ2-3

cdr3_aa: CASSLRVAGVGEQYF
cdr3_nt: TGTGCCAGCAGTCTACGGGTCGCGGGGGTAGGCGAGCAGTACTTC
d_call: TRBD2
clone_size: once
v_call: TRBV6-6
j_call: TRBJ2-7

cdr3_aa: CATSIRQGAREQYF
cdr3_nt: TGTGCCACCAGCATAAGACAGGGGGCGAGGGAGCAGTACTTC
d_call: TRBD1
clone_size: once
v_call: TRBV15
j_call: TRBJ2-7

cdr3_aa: CASSIRQGSEQYF
cdr3_nt: TGTGCCAGTAGTATTCGGCAGGGAAGCGAGCAGTACTTC
d_call: -
clone_size: -
v_call: TRBV19
j_call: TRBJ2-7